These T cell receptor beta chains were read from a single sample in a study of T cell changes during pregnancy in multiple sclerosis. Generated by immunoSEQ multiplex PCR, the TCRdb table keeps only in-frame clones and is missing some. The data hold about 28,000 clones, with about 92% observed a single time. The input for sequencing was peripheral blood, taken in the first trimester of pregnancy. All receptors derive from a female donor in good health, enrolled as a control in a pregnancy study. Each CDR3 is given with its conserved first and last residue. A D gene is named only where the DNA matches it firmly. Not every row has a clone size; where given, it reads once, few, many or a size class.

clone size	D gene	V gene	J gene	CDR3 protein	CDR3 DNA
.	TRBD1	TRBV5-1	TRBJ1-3	CASSMLGQTTGNTIYF	TGCGCCAGCAGCATGTTGGGACAGACGACTGGAAACACCATATATTTT
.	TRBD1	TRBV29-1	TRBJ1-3	CSALTGGNTIYF	TGCAGCGCGCTGACAGGGGGAAACACCATATATTTT
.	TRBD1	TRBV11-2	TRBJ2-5	CASSLTGGEETQYF	TGTGCCAGCAGCCTCACAGGGGGTGAAGAGACCCAGTACTTC
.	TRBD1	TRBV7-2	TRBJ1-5	CASTLQEGANQPQHF	TGTGCCAGCACTCTCCAGGAGGGGGCTAATCAGCCCCAGCATTTT
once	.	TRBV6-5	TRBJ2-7	CASSRGSSYEQYF	TGTGCCAGCAGTCGAGGTTCTTCCTACGAGCAGTACTTC
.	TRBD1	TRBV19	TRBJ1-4	CASMRQGATNEKLFF	TGTGCCAGTATGAGGCAGGGGGCAACTAATGAAAAACTGTTTTTT
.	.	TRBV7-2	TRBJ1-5	CASSLDIGNQPQHF	TGTGCCAGCAGCTTAGATATTGGCAATCAGCCCCAGCATTTT
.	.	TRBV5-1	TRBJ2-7	CARETYEQYF	TGCGCGAGAGAGACCTACGAGCAGTACTTC
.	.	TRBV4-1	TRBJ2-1	CASSQDWIGSNSEQFF	TGCGCCAGCAGCCAAGATTGGATCGGGAGTAACTCCGAGCAGTTCTTC
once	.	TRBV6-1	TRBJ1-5	CASRRQANQPQHF	TGTGCCAGCAGGAGACAGGCCAATCAGCCCCAGCATTTT
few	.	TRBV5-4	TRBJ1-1	CASSLKDQANTEAFF	TGTGCCAGCAGCTTGAAAGACCAGGCGAACACTGAAGCTTTCTTT
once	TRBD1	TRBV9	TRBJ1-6	CASSGGTDNSPLHF	TGTGCCAGCAGCGGCGGGACAGATAATTCACCCCTCCACTTT
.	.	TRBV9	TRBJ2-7	CASSGTLFSEQYF	TGTGCCAGCTCCGGGACTCTCTTTTCCGAGCAGTACTTC
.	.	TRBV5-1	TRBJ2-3	CASSPHVTSDTQYF	TGCGCCAGCAGCCCCCACGTTACTTCAGATACGCAGTATTTT
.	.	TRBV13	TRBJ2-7	CASSFRGATEEQYF	TGTGCCAGCAGCTTCCGGGGGGCGACGGAAGAGCAGTACTTC
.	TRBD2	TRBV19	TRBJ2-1	CASTALAESYNEQFF	TGTGCCAGTACGGCACTAGCGGAGTCCTACAATGAGCAGTTCTTC
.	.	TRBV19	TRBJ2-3	CASSRGFKASSTDTQYF	TGTGCCAGTAGTAGAGGCTTTAAAGCTTCTAGCACAGATACGCAGTATTTT
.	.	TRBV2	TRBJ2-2	CASRTLGGPNTGELFF	TGTGCCAGCAGGACCCTCGGGGGGCCGAACACCGGGGAGCTGTTTTTT
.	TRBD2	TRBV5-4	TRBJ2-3	CASSPGTSGGPDTQYF	TGTGCCAGCAGCCCAGGGACTAGCGGGGGCCCAGATACGCAGTATTTT
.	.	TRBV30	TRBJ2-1	CAWEAGTSYNEQFF	TGTGCCTGGGAGGCCGGGACTTCCTACAATGAGCAGTTCTTC
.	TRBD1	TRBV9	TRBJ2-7	CASSVVGDSYEQYF	TGTGCCAGCAGCGTAGTGGGGGACAGCTACGAGCAGTACTTC
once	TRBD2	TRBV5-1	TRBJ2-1	CASSRSSGESYNEQFF	TGCGCCAGTTCGCGTTCTAGCGGGGAATCCTACAATGAGCAGTTCTTC
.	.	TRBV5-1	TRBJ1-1	CASSPAGAGTEAFF	TGCGCCAGCTCCCCCGCCGGAGCGGGGACTGAAGCTTTCTTT
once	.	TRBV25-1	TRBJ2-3	CASSLKDTQYF	TGTGCCAGCTCCCTTAAAGATACGCAGTATTTT
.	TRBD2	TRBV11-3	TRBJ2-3	CASSRGRSSGNTDTQYF	TGTGCCAGCAGCCGCGGGAGGAGTAGCGGAAACACAGATACGCAGTATTTT
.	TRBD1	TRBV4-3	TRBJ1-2	CASSQGTGALSSNYGYTF	TGCGCCAGCAGCCAGGGGACAGGGGCCCTCTCCTCTAACTATGGCTACACCTTC
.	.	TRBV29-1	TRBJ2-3	CSVDRGTDTQYF	TGCAGCGTTGATAGGGGTACAGATACGCAGTATTTT
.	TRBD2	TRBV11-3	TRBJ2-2	CASSPGGRNTGELFF	TGTGCCAGCAGCCCCGGGGGGAGGAACACCGGGGAGCTGTTTTTT
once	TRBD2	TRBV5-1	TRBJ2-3	CASSLSGLAGYNTQYF	TGCGCCAGCAGCTTGTCCGGACTAGCGGGTTATAATACGCAGTATTTT
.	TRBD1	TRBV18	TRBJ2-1	CASSPGQGLGEQFF	TGTGCCAGCTCACCGGGACAGGGGCTGGGGGAGCAGTTCTTC
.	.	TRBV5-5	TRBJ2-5	CASSIPGGATYF	TGTGCCAGCAGCATCCCCGGTGGGGCCACCTACTTC
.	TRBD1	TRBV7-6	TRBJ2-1	CASSLGTDLYNEQFF	TGTGCCAGCAGTTTGGGGACAGACCTCTACAATGAGCAGTTCTTC
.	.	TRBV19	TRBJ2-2	CASSTNPPGNTGELFF	TGTGCCAGTAGCACAAATCCCCCGGGGAACACCGGGGAGCTGTTTTTT
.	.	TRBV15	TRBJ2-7	CATSTAEQSEGEQYF	TGTGCCACCAGCACTGCGGAACAGAGCGAGGGCGAGCAGTACTTC
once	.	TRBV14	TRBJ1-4	CASSHPGERGEKLFF	TGTGCCAGCAGCCATCCAGGGGAAAGGGGTGAAAAACTGTTTTTT
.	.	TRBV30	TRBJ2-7	CAWSLSYEQYF	TGTGCCTGGTCCCTCTCCTACGAGCAGTACTTC
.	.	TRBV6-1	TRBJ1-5	CASSEVEYRSNQPQHF	TGTGCCAGCAGTGAAGTTGAGTATCGGAGCAATCAGCCCCAGCATTTT
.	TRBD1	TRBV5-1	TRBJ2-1	CASSLGQGAFAEQFF	TGCGCCAGCAGCTTAGGACAGGGGGCGTTCGCTGAGCAGTTCTTC
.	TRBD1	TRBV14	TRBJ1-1	CASSQGGTGGRTEAFF	TGTGCCAGCAGCCAAGGCGGGACAGGGGGCAGGACTGAAGCTTTCTTT
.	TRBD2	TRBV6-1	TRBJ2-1	CASSESTGGPFDEQFF	TGTGCCAGCAGTGAATCTACGGGGGGGCCCTTTGATGAGCAGTTCTTC
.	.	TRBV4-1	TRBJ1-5	CASSQDSSNQPQHF	TGCGCCAGCAGCCAGGACAGTTCGAATCAGCCCCAGCATTTT
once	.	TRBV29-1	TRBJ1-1	CSVDPGGTEAFF	TGCAGCGTTGATCCGGGGGGGACTGAAGCTTTCTTT
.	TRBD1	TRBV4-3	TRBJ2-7	CASSQKPTGTGGDEQYF	TGCGCCAGCAGTCAAAAACCTACCGGGACAGGGGGCGACGAGCAGTACTTC
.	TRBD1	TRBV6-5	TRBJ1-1	CASTRGQGWPEAFF	TGTGCCAGCACCCGAGGACAGGGTTGGCCTGAAGCTTTCTTT